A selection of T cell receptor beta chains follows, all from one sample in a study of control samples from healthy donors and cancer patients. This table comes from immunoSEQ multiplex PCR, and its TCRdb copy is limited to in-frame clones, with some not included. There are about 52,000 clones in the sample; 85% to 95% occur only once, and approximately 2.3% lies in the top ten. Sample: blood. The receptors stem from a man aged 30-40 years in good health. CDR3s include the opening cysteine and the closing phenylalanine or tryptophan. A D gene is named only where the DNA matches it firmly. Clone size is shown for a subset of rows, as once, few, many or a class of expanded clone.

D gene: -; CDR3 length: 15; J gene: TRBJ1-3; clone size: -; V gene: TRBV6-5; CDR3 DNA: TGTGCCAGCTCCCGACCGGGGCCAGGAGGAAACACCATATATTTT; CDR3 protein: CASSRPGPGGNTIYF
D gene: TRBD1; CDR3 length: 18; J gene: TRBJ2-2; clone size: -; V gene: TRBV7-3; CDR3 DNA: TGTGCCAGCAGCTTAACACCCCCGGGACAGGGGTCGTCCGGGGAGCTGTTTTTT; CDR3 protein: CASSLTPPGQGSSGELFF
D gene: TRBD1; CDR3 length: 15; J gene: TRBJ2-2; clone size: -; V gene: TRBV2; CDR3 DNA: TGTGCCAGCGCTGACAGGGGCTTCAACACCGGGGAGCTGTTTTTT; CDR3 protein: CASADRGFNTGELFF
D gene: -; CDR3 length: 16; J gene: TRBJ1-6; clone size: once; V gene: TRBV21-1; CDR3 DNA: TGTGCCAGCAGCAGCTTAAGGGGAGAATATAATTCACCCCTCCACTTT; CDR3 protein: CASSSLRGEYNSPLHF
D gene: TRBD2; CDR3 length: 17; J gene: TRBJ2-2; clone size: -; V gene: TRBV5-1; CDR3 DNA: TGCGCCAGCAGCTTACTGGTTAGCGGGTCGAAGACCGGGGAGCTGTTTTTT; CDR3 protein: CASSLLVSGSKTGELFF
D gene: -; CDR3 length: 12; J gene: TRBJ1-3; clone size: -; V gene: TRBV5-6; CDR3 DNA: TGTGCCAGCAGCTTGGGCCGAAACACCATATATTTT; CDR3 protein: CASSLGRNTIYF
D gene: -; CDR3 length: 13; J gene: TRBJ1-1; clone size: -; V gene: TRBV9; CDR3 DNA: TGTGCCAGCAGCGTAGCTTCCGGCACTGAAGCTTTCTTT; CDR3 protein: CASSVASGTEAFF
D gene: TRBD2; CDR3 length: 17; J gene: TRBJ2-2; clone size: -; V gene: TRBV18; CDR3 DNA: TGTGCCAGCTCACTCCTCTCTAGCGGGGTAAACACCGGGGAGCTGTTTTTT; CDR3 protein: CASSLLSSGVNTGELFF
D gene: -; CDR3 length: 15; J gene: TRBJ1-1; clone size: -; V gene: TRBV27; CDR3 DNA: TGTGCCAGCAGCAGTCCCCCAGGGCGGGACACTGAAGCTTTCTTT; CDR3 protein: CASSSPPGRDTEAFF
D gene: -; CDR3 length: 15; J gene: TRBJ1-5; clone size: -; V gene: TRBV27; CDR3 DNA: TGTGCCAGCAGTTCCCAGTGGGGGGGGCCGGGGCCCCAGCATTTT; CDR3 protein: CASSSQWGGPGPQHF
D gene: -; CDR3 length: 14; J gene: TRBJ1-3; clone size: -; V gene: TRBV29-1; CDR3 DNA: TGCAGCGTTGATCTTCCCAACTCTGGAAACACCATATATTTT; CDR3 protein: CSVDLPNSGNTIYF
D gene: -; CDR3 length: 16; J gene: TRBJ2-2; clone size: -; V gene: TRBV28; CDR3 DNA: TGTGCCAGCAGTTCCTATGGGGGTTTGAACACCGGGGAGCTGTTTTTT; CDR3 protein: CASSSYGGLNTGELFF
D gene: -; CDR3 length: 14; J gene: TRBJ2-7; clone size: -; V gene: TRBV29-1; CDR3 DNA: TGCAGCGTTGAAGACTCCAAGTTCTCCTACGAGCAGTACTTC; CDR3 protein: CSVEDSKFSYEQYF
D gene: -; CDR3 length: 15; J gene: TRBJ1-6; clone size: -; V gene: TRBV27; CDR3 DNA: TGTGCCAGCAGTTTAGAGCGGGGGGTATATTCACCCCTCCACTTT; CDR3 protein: CASSLERGVYSPLHF
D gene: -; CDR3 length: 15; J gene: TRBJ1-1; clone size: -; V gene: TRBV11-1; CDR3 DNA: TGTGCCAGCAGCCCCCGGGGGGCGTTGGGCACTGAAGCTTTCTTT; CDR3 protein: CASSPRGALGTEAFF
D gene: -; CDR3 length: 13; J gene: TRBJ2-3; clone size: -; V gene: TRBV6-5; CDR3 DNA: TGTGCCAGCAGTTTAGGGGGCACAGATACGCAGTATTTT; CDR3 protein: CASSLGGTDTQYF
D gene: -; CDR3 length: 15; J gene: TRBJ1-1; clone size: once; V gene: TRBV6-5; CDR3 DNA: TGTGCCAGCAGTTACTCAGGTTTCGTGAACACTGAAGCTTTCTTT; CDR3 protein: CASSYSGFVNTEAFF
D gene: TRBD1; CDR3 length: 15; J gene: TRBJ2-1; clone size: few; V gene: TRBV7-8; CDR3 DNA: TGTGCCAGCAGCCTACGACAGGGGCCCAACAATGAGCAGTTCTTC; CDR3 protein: CASSLRQGPNNEQFF
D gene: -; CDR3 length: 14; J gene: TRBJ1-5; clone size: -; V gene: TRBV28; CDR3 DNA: TGTGCCAGTTTAAGTGTCTATAGCAATCAGCCCCAGCATTTT; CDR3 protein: CASLSVYSNQPQHF
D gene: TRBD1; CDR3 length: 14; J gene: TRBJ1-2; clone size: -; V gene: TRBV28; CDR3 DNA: TGTGCCAGTCAATCCTGGACAGGGAGGTTTGGCTACACCTTC; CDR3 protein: CASQSWTGRFGYTF
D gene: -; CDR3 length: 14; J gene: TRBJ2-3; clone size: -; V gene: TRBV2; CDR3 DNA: TGTGCCTCCGCGTTTTCCGGGGGCACAGATACGCAGTATTTT; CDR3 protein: CASAFSGGTDTQYF
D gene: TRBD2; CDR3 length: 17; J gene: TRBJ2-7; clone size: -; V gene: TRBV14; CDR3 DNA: TGTGCCAGCAGCCCCCACGTGCTAGCGGGAGTATACCACGAGCAGTACTTC; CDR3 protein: CASSPHVLAGVYHEQYF
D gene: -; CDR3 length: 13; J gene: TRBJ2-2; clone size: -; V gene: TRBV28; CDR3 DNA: TGTGCCAGCAGTTCCATCAAGACCGGGGAGCTGTTTTTT; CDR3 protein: CASSSIKTGELFF
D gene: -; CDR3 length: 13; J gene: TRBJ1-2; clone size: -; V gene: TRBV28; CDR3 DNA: TGTGCCAGCAGTTTTATGGCGGAATATGGCTACACCTTC; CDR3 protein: CASSFMAEYGYTF